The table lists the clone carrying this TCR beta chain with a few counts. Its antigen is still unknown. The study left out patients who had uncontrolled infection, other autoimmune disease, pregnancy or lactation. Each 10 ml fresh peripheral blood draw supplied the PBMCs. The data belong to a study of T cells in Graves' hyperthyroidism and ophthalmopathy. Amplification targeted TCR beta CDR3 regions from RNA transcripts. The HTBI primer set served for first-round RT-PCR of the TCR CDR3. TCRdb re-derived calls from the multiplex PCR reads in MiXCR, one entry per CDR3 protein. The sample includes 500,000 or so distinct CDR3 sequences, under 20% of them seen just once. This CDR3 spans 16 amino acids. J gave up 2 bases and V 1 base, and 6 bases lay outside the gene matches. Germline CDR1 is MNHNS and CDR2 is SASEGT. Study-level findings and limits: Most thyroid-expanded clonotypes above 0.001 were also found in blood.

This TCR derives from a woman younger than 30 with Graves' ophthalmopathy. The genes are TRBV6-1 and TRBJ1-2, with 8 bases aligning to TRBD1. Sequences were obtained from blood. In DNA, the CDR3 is TGTGCCAGCAGTGAAGACCGACAGGGGAGAAACTATGGCTACACCTTC. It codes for CASSEDRQGRNYGYTF.